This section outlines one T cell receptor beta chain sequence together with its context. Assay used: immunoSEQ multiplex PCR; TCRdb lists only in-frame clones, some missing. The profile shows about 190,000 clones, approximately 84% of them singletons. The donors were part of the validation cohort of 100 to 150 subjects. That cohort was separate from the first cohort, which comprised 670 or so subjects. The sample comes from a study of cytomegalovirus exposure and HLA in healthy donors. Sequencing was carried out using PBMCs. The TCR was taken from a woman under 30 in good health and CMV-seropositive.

This CDR3 reads CASSLNTGGNQPQHF. The CDR3, as DNA: TGCGCCAGCAGCTTGAATACAGGGGGCAATCAGCCCCAGCATTTT. The gene calls are TRBV5-1 and TRBJ1-5, with 7 bases aligning to TRBD1. The germline CDR1 and CDR2 sequences are SGHRS and YFSETQ. The trim removed 1 base at V and 2 bases at J, leaving 3 bases unmatched. This CDR3 region has 15 residues.